This TCR beta chain was identified during a study of neurological immune-mediated disorders. Study in general: Multiple sclerosis patients numbering about 34 comprised around 31 relapsing-remitting and 3 secondary progressive patients.

This clonotype has at least ten counts. Its antigen is as yet unknown. With 10-nucleotide random UMIs included, cDNA was synthesized by 5'RACE. TCRdb used MiXCR to reprocess the 5' RACE reads, holding one entry per CDR3 protein. The sample has 52,000 or so distinct CDR3 sequences, under 5% seen once. Study outcomes and limitations: There were no CDR3 amino acid sequences shared by expanded clones across subjects, a result suggesting private repertoires in all groups. TCR clonal expansion peaked in HTLV-1-associated myelopathy patients and was lowest in multiple sclerosis patients.

The CDR3 length is 13 residues. Germline V gives CDR1 DFQATT, CDR2 SNEGSKA (reference sequence). V dropped 4 bases and J dropped 2; count of bases not matched to a gene: 5. The gene calls are TRBV20-1 and TRBJ2-7; 7 positions agree with TRBD1. The sequence derives from a middle-aged woman with multiple sclerosis. Sequences were obtained from CD4+ T cells from blood. The CDR3 DNA is TGCAGTGCTATCGACAGGGCACCCTACGAGCAGTACTTC. Its protein product is CSAIDRAPYEQYF.